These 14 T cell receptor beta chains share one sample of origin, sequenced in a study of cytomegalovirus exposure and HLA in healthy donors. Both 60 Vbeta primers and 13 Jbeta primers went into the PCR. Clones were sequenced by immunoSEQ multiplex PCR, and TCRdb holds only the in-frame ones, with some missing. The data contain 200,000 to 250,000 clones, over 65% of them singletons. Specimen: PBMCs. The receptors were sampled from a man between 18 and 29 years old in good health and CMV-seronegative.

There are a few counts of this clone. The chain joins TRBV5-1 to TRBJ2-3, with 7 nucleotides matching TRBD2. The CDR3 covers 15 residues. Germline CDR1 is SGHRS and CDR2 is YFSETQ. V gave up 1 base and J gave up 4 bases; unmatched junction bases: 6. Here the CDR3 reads CASSLLGLGADTQYF. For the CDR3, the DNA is TGCGCCAGCAGCTTGCTAGGACTAGGCGCAGATACGCAGTATTTT.

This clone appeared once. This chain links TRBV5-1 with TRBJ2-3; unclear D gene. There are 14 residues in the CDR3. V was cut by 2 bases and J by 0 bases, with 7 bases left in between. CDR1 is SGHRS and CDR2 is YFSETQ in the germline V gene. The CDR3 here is CASSFPGSTDTQYF. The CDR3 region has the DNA TGCGCCAGCAGCTTCCCCGGGAGCACAGATACGCAGTATTTT.

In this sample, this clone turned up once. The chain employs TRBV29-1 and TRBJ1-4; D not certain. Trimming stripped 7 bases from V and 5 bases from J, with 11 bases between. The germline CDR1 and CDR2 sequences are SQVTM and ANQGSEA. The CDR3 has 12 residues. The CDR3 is CSATHSNEKLFF. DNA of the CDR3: TGCAGCGCGACCCACAGCAATGAAAAACTGTTTTTT.

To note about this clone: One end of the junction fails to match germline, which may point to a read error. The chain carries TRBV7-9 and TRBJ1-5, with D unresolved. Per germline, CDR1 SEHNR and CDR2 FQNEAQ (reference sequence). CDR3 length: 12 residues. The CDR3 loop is CSSSLAGQPQHF. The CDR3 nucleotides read TGTTCCAGCAGCTTAGCCGGTCAGCCCCAGCATTTT.

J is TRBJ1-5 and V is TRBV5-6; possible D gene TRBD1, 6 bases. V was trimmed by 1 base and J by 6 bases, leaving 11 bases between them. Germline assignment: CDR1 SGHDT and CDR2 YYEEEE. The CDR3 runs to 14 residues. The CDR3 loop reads CASSLWQGLQPQHF. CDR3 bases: TGTGCCAGCAGCTTGTGGCAGGGGCTTCAGCCCCAGCATTTT.

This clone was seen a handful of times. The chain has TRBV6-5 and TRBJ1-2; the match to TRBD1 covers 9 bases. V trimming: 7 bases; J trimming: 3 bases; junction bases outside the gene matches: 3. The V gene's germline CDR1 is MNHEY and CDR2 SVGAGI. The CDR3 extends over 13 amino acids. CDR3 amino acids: CASTQGADYGYTF. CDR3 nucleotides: TGTGCCAGCACACAGGGGGCTGACTATGGCTACACCTTC.

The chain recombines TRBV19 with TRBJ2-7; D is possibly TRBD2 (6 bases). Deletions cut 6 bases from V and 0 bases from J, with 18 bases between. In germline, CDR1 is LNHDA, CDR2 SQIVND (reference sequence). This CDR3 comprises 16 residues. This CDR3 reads CASRSDRDSPSYEQYF. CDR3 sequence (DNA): TGTGCCAGTAGGTCCGACCGGGACTCACCCTCCTACGAGCAGTACTTC.

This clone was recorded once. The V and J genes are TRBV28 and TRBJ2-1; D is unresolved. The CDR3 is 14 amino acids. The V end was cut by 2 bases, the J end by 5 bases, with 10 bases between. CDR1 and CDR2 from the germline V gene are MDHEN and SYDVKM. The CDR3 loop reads CASSLTAPNNEQFF. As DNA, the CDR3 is TGTGCCAGCAGTTTAACAGCACCAAACAATGAGCAGTTCTTC.

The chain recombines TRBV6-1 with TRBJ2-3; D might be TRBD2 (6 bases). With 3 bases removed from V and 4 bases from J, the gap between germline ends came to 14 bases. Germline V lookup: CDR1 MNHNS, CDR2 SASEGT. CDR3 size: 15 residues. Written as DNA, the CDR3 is TGTGCCAGCAGTGAGGGGCGGTGGAGGGCAGATACGCAGTATTTT. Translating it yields CASSEGRWRADTQYF.

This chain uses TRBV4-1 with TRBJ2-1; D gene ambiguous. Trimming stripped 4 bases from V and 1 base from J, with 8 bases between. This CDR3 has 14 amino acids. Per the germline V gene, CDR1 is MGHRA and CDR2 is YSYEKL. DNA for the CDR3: TGCGCCAGCAGCCGTACTGCGTCCTACAATGAGCAGTTCTTC. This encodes CASSRTASYNEQFF.

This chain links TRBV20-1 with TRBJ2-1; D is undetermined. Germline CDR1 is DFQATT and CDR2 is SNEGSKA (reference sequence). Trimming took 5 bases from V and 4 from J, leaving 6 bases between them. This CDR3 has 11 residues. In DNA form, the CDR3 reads TGCAGTGCTGTAAATTACAATGAGCAGTTCTTC. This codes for CSAVNYNEQFF.

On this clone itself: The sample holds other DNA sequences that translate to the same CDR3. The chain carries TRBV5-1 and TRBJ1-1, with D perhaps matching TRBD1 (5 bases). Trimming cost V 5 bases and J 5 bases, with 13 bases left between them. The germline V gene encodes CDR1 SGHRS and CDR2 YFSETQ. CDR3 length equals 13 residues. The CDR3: CASSLVPGTEAFF. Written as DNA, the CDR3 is TGCGCCAGCAGTCTGGTCCCAGGGACTGAAGCTTTCTTT.

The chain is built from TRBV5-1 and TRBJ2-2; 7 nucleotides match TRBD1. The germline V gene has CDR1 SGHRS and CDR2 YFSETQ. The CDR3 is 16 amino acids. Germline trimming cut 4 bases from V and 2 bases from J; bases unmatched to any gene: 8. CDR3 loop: CASSKTGTENTGELFF. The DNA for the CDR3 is TGCGCCAGCAGCAAGACCGGGACAGAAAACACCGGGGAGCTGTTTTTT.

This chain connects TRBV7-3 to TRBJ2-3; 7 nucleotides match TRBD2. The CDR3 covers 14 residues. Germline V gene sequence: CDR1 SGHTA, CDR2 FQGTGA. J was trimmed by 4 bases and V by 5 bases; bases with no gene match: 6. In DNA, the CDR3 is TGTGCCAGCAGCCCGCGGGAGATGTCAGATACGCAGTATTTT. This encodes CASSPREMSDTQYF.